What follows describes a single TCR beta chain. Its antigen is as yet unknown. The sample comes from a study of identical twins. The study, taken as a whole, reports: The degree of excess twin sharing was weaker in beta out-of-frame sequences.

TCRdb used MiXCR to reprocess the 5' RACE reads, holding one entry per CDR3 protein. The sample records approximately 500,000 distinct CDR3 sequences, 20% to 25% being singletons. The same data also contributed to another study, on T cells expressing NK-cell markers. That publication notes: The dominant NKG2C+ clonotypes represented about 1.0-7.0% of CD8+ T cells in several donors.

The TCR originated in a woman between 18 and 29 years old in good health. The sequenced material came from CD4+ T cells sorted from blood.

The CDR3 sequence is CASSFAGLLTEAFF. The CDR3 region has the DNA TGTGCCAGCAGCTTTGCGGGGTTACTCACTGAAGCTTTCTTT. The chain recombines TRBV7-6 with TRBJ1-1; D not resolved. The CDR3 covers 14 residues. The germline V gene encodes CDR1 SGHVS and CDR2 FNYEAQ. With 3 bases removed from V and 4 bases from J, the gap between germline ends came to 12 bases.